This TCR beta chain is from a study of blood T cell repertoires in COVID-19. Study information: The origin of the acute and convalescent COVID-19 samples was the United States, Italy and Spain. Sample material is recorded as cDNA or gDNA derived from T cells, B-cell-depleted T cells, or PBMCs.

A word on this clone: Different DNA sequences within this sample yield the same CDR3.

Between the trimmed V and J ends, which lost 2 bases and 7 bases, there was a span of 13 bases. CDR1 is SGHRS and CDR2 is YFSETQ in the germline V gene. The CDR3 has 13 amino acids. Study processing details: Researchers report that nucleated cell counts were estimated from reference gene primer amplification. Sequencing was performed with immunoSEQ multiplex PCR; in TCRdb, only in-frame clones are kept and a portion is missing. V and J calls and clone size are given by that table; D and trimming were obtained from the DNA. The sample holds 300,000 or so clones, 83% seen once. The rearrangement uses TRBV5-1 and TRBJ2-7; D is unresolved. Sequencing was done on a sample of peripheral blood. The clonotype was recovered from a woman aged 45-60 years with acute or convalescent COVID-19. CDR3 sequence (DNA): TGCGCCAGCAGCTTCGCCGGCGAGGATGAGCAGTACTTC. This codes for CASSFAGEDEQYF.